This entry concerns a single T cell receptor beta chain. Its target is not known. PCR primers comprised 60 Vbeta and 13 Jbeta primers. Produced via immunoSEQ multiplex PCR; TCRdb's table is partial and in-frame only. The repertoire includes around 190,000 clones, 70% to 85% of them detected once, and around 1.2% sits in the top ten. The CDR3 is 15 residues long. Per the germline V gene, CDR1 is MNHEY and CDR2 is SVGAGI. Trimming took 2 bases from V and 4 from J, leaving 12 bases between them. The record originates from a study of cytomegalovirus exposure and HLA in healthy donors. About the research overall: An early release of data contained roughly 86 million unique TCRs, which came from HLA-typed donors. The study's findings and limits: Among TCR beta chains, those listed as cytomegalovirus-associated numbered fewer than 200.

Sequenced: PBMCs. This sequence joins TRBV6-5 and TRBJ1-5; D is unresolved. The receptor's source is a girl aged 2-10 years in good health and CMV-seropositive. CDR3 sequence (DNA): TGTGCCAGCAGTTACGGACCCGGACTAAATCAGCCCCAGCATTTT. Translation gives CASSYGPGLNQPQHF.